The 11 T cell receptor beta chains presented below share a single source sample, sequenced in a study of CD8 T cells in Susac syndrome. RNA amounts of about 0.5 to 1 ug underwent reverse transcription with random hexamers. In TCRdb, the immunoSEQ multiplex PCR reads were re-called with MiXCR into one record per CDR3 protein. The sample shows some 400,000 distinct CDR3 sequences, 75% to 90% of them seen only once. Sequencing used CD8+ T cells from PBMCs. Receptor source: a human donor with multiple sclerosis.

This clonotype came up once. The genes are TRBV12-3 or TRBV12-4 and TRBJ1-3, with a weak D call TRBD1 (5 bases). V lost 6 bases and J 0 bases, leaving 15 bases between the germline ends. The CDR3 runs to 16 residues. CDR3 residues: CASRYFGGDSGNTIYF. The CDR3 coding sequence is TGTGCCAGCAGGTACTTTGGAGGGGACTCTGGAAACACCATATATTTT.

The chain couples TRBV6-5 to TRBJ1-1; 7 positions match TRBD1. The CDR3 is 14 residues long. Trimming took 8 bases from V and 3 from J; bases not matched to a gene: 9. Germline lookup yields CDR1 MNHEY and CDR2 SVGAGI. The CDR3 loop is CASGGEGADTEAFF. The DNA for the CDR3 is TGTGCCAGCGGAGGGGAGGGGGCGGACACTGAAGCTTTCTTT.

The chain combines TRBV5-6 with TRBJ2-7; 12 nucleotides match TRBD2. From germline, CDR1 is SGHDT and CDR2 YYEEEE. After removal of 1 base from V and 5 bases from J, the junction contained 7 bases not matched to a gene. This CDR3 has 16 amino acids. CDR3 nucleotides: TGTGCCAGCAGCTTGACCGCTAGCGGGAGGGCAAACGAGCAGTACTTC. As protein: CASSLTASGRANEQYF.

The CDR3 region is CSVDNGGTEAFF. The CDR3 DNA follows: TGCAGCGTTGATAACGGGGGCACTGAAGCTTTCTTT. The rearrangement uses TRBV29-1 and TRBJ1-1; D possibly corresponds to TRBD1 (5 bases). Per germline, CDR1 SQVTM and CDR2 ANQGSEA. V shed 3 bases and J shed 4 bases, with 9 bases lying between them. This CDR3 contains 12 residues.

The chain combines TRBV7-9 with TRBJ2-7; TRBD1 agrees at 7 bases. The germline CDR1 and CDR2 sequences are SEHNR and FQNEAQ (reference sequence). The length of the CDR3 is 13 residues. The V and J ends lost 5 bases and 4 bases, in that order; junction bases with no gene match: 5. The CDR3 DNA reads TGTGCCAGCAGCGACCCAGGGGGTTACGAGCAGTACTTC. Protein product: CASSDPGGYEQYF.

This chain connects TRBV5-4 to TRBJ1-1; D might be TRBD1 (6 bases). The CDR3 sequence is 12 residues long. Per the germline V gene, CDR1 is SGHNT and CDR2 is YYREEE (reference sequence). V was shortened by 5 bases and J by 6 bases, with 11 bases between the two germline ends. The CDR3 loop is CASRFRGSEAFF. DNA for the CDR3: TGTGCCAGCAGATTTAGGGGGTCTGAAGCTTTCTTT. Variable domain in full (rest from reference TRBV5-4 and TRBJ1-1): ETGVTQSPTHLIKTRGQQVTLRCSSQSGHNTVSWYQQALGQGPQFIFQYYREEENGRGNFPPRFSGLQFPNYSSELNVNALELDDSALYLCASRFRGSEAFFGQGTRLTVV.

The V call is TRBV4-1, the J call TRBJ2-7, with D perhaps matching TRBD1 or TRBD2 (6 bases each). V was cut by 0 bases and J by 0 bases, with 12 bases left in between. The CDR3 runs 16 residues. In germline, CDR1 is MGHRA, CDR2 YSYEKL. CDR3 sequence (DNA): TGCGCCAGCAGCCAAGAGTCGGGGGCCCCCTCCTACGAGCAGTACTTC. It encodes CASSQESGAPSYEQYF.

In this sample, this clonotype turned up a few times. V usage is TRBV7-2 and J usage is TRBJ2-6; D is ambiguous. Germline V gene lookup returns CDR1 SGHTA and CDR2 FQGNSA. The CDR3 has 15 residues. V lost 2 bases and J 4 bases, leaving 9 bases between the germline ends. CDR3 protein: CASSLTVYGANVLTF. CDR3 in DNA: TGTGCCAGCAGCTTAACTGTTTACGGGGCCAACGTCCTGACTTTC.

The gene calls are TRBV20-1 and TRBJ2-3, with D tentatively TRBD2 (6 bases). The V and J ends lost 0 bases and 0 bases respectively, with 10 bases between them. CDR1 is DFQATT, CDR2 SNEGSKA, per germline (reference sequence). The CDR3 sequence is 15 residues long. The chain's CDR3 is CSARDRGISTDTQYF. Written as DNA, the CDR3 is TGCAGTGCTAGAGATCGCGGGATTAGCACAGATACGCAGTATTTT.

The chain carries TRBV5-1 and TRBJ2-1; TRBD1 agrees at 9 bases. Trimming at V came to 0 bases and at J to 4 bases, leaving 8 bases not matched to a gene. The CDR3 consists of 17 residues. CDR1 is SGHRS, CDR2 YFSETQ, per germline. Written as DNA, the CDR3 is TGCGCCAGCAGCTTGGGGGTTGGGACAGGGCCATACAATGAGCAGTTCTTC. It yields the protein CASSLGVGTGPYNEQFF.

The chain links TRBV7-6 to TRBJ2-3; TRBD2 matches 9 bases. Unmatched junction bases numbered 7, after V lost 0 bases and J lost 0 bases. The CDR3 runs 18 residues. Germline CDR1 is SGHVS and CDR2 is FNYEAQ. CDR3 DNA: TGTGCCAGCAGCTTAGCAAAGACTAGCGGACATAGCACAGATACGCAGTATTTT. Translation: CASSLAKTSGHSTDTQYF.